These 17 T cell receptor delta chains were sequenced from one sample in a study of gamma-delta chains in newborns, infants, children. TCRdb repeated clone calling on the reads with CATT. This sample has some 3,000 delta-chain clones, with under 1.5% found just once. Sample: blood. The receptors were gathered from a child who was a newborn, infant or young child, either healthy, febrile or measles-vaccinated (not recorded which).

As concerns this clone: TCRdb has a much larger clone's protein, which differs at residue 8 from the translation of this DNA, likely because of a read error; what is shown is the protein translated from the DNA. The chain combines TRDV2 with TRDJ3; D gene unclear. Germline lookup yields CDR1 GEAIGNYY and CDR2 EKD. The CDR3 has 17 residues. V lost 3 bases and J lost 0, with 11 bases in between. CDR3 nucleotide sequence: TGTGCCTGTGACGAAGAATGGATCTCCTGGGACACCCGACAGATGTTTTTC. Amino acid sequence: CACDEEWISWDTRQMFF.

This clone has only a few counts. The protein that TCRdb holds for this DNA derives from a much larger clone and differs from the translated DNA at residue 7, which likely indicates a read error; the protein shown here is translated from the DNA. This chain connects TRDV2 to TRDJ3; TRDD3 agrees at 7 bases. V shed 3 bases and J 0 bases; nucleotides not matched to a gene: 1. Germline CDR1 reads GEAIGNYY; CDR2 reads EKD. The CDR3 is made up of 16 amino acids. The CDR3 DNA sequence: TGTGCCTGTGACTGGGGGAACTCCTGGGACACCCGACAGATGTTTTTC. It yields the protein CACDWGNSWDTRQMFF.

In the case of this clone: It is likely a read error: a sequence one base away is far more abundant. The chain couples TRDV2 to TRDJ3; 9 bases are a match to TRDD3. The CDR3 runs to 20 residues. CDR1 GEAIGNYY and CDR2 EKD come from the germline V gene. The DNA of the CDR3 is TGTGCCTGTGACATACTGGGGGACTCCTTCAGCTCCTGGGGCACCCGACAGATGTTTTTC. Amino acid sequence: CACDILGDSFSSWGTRQMFF.

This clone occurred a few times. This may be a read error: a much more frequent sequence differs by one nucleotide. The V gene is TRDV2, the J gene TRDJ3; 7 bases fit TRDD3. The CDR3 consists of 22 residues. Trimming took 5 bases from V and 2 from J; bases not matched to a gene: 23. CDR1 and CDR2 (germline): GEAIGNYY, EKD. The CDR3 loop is CACAPKSVLGISRTWDTRQMFF. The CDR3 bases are TGTGCCTGTGCGCCGAAGTCGGTACTGGGGATAAGTAGGACCTGGGACACCCGACAGATGTTTTTC.

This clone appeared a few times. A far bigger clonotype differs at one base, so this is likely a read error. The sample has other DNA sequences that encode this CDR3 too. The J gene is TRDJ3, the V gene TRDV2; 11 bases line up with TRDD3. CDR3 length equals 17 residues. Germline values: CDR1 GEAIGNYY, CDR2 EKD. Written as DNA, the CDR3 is TGTGCCTGTGACACCGCTGGGGGATACTGGGACACCCGTCAGATGTTTTTC. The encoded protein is CACDTAGGYWDTRQMFF.

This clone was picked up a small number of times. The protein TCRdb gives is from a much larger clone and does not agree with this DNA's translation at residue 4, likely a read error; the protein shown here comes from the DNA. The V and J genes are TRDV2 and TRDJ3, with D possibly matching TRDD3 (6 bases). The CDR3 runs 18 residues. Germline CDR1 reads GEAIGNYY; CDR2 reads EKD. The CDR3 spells CACGTLGPDPGDTRQMFF. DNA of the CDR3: TGTGCCTGTGGCACCCTGGGGCCCGATCCTGGGGACACCCGACAGATGTTTTTC.

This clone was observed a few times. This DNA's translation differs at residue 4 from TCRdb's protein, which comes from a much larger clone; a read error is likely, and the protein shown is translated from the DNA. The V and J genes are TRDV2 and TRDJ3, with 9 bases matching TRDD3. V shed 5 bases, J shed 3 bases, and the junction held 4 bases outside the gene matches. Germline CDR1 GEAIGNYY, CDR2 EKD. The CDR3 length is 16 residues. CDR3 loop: CACGVGGYWDTRQMFF. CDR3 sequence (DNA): TGTGCCTGTGGCGTTGGGGGATACTGGGACACCCGACAGATGTTTTTC.

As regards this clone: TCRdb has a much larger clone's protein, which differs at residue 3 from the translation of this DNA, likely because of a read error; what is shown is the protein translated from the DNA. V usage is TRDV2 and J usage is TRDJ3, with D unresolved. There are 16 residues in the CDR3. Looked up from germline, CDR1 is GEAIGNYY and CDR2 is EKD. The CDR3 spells CARDTGSSWDTRQMFF. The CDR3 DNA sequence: TGTGCCCGTGACACCGGGAGCTCCTGGGACACCCGACAGATGTTTTTC.

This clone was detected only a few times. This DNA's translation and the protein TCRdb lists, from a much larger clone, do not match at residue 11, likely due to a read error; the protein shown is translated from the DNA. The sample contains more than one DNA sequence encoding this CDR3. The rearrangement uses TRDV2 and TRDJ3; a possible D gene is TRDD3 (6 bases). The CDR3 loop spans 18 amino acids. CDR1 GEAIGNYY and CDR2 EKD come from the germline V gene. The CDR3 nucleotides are TGTGCCTGTGACACCGGAGGATACAGCTCCAGGGACACCCGACAGATGTTTTTC. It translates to CACDTGGYSSRDTRQMFF.

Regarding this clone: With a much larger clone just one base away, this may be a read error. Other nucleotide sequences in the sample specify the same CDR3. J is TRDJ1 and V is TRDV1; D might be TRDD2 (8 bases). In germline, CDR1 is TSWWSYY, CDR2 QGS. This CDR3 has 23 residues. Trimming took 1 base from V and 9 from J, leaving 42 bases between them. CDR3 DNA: TGTGCTCTTGGGGAACGAGAGGGCTTCCTACGCTATATACCGGGGGATGCTTCGGAGGAACTCATCTTT. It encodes CALGEREGFLRYIPGDASEELIF.

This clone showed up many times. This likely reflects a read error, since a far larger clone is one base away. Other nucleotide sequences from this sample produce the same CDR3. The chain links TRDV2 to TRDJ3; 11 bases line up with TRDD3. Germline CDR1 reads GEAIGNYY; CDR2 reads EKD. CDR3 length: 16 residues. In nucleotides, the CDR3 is TGTGCCTGTGACTGGGGGATACGCTGGGACACCCGACAGATGTTCTTC. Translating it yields CACDWGIRWDTRQMFF.

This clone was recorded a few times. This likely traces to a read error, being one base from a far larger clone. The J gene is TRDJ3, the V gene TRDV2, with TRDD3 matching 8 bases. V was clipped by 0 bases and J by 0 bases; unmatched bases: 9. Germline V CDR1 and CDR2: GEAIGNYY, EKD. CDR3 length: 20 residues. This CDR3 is CACDTGPDWGPSWDTRQMFF. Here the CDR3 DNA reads TGTGCCTGTGACACCGGGCCAGACTGGGGGCCCTCCTGGGACACCCGACAGATGTTTTTC.

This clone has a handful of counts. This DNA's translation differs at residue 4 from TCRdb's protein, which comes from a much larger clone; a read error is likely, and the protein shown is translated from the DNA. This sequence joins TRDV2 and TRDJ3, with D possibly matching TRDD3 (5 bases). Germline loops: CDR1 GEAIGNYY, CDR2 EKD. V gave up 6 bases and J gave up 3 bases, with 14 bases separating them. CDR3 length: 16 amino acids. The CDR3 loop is CACNGGGYWDTRQMFF. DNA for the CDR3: TGTGCCTGTAACGGCGGAGGATACTGGGACACCCGACAGATGTTTTTC.

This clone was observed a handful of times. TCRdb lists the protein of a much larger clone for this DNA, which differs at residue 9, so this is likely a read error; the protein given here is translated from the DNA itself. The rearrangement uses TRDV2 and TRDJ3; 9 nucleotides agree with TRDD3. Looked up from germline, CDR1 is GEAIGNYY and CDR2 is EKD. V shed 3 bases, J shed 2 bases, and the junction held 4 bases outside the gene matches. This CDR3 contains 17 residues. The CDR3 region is CACDHGGYPWDTRQMFF. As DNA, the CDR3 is TGTGCCTGTGACCACGGGGGATACCCCTGGGACACCCGACAGATGTTTTTC.

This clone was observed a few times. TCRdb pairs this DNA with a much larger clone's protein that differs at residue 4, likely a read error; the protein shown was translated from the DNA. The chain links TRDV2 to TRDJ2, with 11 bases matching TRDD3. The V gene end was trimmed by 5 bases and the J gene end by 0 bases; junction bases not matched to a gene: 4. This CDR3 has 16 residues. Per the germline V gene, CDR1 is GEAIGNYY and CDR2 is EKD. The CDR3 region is CACGVLGDTLTAQLFF. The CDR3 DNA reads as TGTGCCTGTGGCGTACTGGGGGATACTTTGACAGCACAACTCTTCTTT.

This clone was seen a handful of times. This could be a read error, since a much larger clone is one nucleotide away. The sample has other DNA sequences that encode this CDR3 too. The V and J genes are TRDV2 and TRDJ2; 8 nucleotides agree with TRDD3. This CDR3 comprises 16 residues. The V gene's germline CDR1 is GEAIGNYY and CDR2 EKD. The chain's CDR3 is CACDRGYPALTAQLFF. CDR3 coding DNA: TGTGCCTGTGATAGGGGATACCCCGCTTTGACAGCCCAACTCTTCTTT.

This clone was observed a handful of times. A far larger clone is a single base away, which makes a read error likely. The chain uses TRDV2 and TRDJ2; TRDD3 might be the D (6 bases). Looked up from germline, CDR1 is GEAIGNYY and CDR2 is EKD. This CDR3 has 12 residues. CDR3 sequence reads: CACDGGTAQPFF. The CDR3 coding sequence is TGTGCCTGTGACGGGGGGACAGCACAACCCTTCTTT.